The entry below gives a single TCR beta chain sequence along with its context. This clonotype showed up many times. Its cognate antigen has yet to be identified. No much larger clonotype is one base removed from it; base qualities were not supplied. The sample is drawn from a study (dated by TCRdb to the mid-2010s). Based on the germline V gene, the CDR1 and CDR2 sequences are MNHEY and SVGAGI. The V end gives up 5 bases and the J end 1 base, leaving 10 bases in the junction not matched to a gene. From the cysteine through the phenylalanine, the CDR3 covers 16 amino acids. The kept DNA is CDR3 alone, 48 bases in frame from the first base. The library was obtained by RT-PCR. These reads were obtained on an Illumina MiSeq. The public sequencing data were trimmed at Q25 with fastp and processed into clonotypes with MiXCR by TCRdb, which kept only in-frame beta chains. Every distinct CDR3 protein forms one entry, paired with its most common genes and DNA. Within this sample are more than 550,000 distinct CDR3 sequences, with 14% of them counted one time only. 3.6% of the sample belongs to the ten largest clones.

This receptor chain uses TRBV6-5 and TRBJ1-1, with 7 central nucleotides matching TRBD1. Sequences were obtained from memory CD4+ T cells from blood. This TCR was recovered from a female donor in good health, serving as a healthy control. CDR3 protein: CASSNRGRWPNTEAFF. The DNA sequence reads TGTGCCAGCAGTAACAGGGGAAGGTGGCCGAACACTGAAGCTTTCTTT.